The entry below gives a single T cell receptor (beta chain) sequence along with its context. This entry belongs to a study of blood T cell repertoires in COVID-19. Study at large: In each case, the material was cDNA or gDNA derived from T cells, B-cell-depleted T cells, or PBMCs.

The CDR3 length is 15 residues. The V end was cut by 2 bases, the J end by 13 bases, with 20 bases between. Germline V gene data show CDR1 as KGHSH and CDR2 as LQKENI. TCRdb keeps only in-frame clones here, not all; method: immunoSEQ multiplex PCR. This table holds roughly 62,000 clones, roughly 89% found once. The sample taken for sequencing was peripheral blood. The chain is built from TRBV18 and TRBJ1-4, with a possible D match to TRBD1 (5 bases). The source of this sequence is a human donor in a cohort sampled during active COVID-19. This chain's CDR3 is CASSPKTEPGGGLFF. The CDR3 nucleotides are TGTGCCAGCTCACCAAAGACCGAACCCGGGGGGGGACTGTTTTTT.